Listed here are 14 T cell receptor beta chains from one sample, sequenced in a study of T cells after yellow fever vaccination. TCRdb analysed the 5' RACE reads with MiXCR anew, one entry per CDR3 protein. The sample has approximately 510,000 distinct CDR3 sequences, 20% to 25% seen once. This sample comprised PBMCs, obtained approximately 22 days after the first yellow fever vaccination. The receptor source for this set is a man between 18 and 35 years old who received the YFV17D yellow fever vaccine.

This clonotype came up a few times. The V gene is TRBV7-2, the J gene TRBJ2-5; D perhaps matches TRBD2 (5 bases). Looked up from germline, CDR1 is SGHTA and CDR2 is FQGNSA. V was clipped by 5 bases and J by 5 bases, with 15 bases between them. CDR3 length: 14 residues. The CDR3 spells CASSNRGQSETQYF. The DNA for the CDR3 is TGTGCCAGCAGCAACAGAGGGCAGTCGGAGACCCAGTACTTC.

J is TRBJ2-3 and V is TRBV4-3; D is undetermined. Trimming took 0 bases from V and 0 from J, leaving 4 bases between them. Germline V gives CDR1 LGHNA, CDR2 YSLEER. The CDR3 sequence is 14 residues long. CDR3 region: CASSQEPSTDTQYF. Here the CDR3 DNA reads TGCGCCAGCAGCCAAGAGCCGAGCACAGATACGCAGTATTTT.

The genes are TRBV7-3 and TRBJ2-1; possibly TRBD2 for D (5 bases). This CDR3 contains 16 residues. CDR1 SGHTA and CDR2 FQGTGA come from the germline V gene. Trimming removed 1 base at V and 4 bases at J, with 14 bases between. CDR3 DNA sequence: TGTGCCAGCAGCTTAAGTTTCCTAGCTTCGTACAATGAGCAGTTCTTC. As protein: CASSLSFLASYNEQFF.

V is TRBV9 and J is TRBJ2-7; a weak D match, TRBD2 (6 bases). The CDR3 is made up of 14 amino acids. The V end lost 0 bases, the J end lost 3 bases, and 10 bases lay between the germline ends. The V gene's germline CDR1 is SGDLS and CDR2 YYNGEE. The CDR3 DNA reads as TGTGCCAGCAGCGTAGGGGACGGGAGCTACGAGCAGTACGTC. Translated: CASSVGDGSYEQYV.

The chain is built from TRBV6-1 and TRBJ2-5; weak D call: TRBD2 (6 bases). Germline CDR1 reads MNHNS; CDR2 reads SASEGT. Trimming stripped 6 bases from V and 7 bases from J, with 15 bases between. The CDR3 sequence is 13 residues long. CDR3 residues: CASSPGTWGTQYF. In nucleotides, the CDR3 is TGTGCCAGCAGCCCCGGGACTTGGGGGACCCAGTACTTC.

This clonotype has more than one count but fewer than ten. This chain joins TRBV29-1 and TRBJ1-5; possible D gene TRBD1, 5 bases. Trimming removed 6 bases at V and 2 bases at J, with 11 bases between. Germline V gene data show CDR1 as SQVTM and CDR2 as ANQGSEA. The CDR3 loop spans 13 amino acids. The CDR3 is CSVGEEGNQPQHF. In DNA, the CDR3 is TGCAGCGTGGGGGAGGAGGGCAATCAGCCCCAGCATTTT.

This clonotype was observed a single time. CDR3 sequence reads: CASSQRTTGNTEAFF. In DNA, the CDR3 is TGTGCCAGTAGTCAGAGAACGACAGGGAACACTGAAGCTTTCTTT. The chain combines TRBV19 with TRBJ1-1, with a weak D call TRBD1 (6 bases). The CDR3 covers 15 residues. The V gene lost 5 bases and the J gene lost 1 base, with 14 bases spanning the gap. Per the germline V gene, CDR1 is LNHDA and CDR2 is SQIVND (reference sequence).

This clonotype turned up a few times. This chain uses TRBV20-1 with TRBJ1-2, with D tentatively TRBD1 (5 bases). Germline V gene data show CDR1 as DFQATT and CDR2 as SNEGSKA (reference sequence). There are 15 residues in the CDR3. V lost 1 base to trimming and J lost 3 bases, with 15 bases between them. The CDR3 is CSARVMVRGDYGYTF. DNA for the CDR3: TGCAGTGCTAGAGTAATGGTCCGAGGGGACTATGGCTACACCTTC.

The gene calls are TRBV7-2 and TRBJ2-2; maybe TRBD2 (6 bases). Trimming left V 1 base short and J 6 bases short, with 12 bases between. CDR3 length: 15 amino acids. The V gene's germline CDR1 is SGHTA and CDR2 FQGNSA. CDR3 sequence reads: CASSLGFGGAGELFF. The DNA of the CDR3 is TGTGCCAGCAGCTTAGGATTCGGAGGGGCCGGGGAGCTGTTTTTT.

This chain joins TRBV7-9 and TRBJ1-4; the D is unclear. This CDR3 region has 16 residues. Germline V gene lookup returns CDR1 SEHNR and CDR2 FQNEAQ (reference sequence). V shed 4 bases and J shed 6 bases, with 18 bases lying between them. The CDR3 is CASSSSRTDGDEKLFF. The CDR3 DNA is TGTGCCAGCAGCTCTTCGAGGACGGACGGGGATGAAAAACTGTTTTTT.

This clonotype has only a few counts. V usage is TRBV19 and J usage is TRBJ1-4, with unresolved D. Germline V lookup: CDR1 LNHDA, CDR2 SQIVND (reference sequence). Deletions cut 3 bases from V and 5 bases from J, with 13 bases between. The CDR3 loop spans 15 amino acids. CDR3 amino acids: CASSIRGARNEKLFF. The CDR3 coding sequence is TGTGCCAGTAGTATTCGTGGAGCTCGAAATGAAAAACTGTTTTTT. Full variable domain (rest looked up from reference TRBV19 and TRBJ1-4): DGGITQSPKYLFRKEGQNVTLSCEQNLNHDAMYWYRQDPGQGLRLIYYSQIVNDFQKGDIAEGYSVSREKKESFPLTVTSAQKNPTAFYLCASSIRGARNEKLFFGSGTQLSVL.

This chain uses TRBV6-2 or TRBV6-3 with TRBJ1-1; maybe TRBD1 (5 bases). This CDR3 region has 12 residues. Between the trimmed V and J ends, which lost 4 bases and 7 bases, there was a span of 10 bases. Germline V gene lookup returns CDR1 MNHEY and CDR2 SVGEGT. Here the CDR3 DNA reads TGTGCCAGCAGTTCCCGACAGCTTGAAGCTTTCTTT. This sequence encodes CASSSRQLEAFF.

This clonotype was counted a few times. The chain employs TRBV27 and TRBJ2-5; possibly TRBD1 for D (5 bases). V gave up 5 bases and J gave up 3 bases, with 10 bases separating them. Germline V lookup: CDR1 MNHEY, CDR2 SMNVEV (reference sequence). This CDR3 region has 13 residues. Written as DNA, the CDR3 is TGTGCCAGCAGTCCAAGACAGAAAGAGACCCAGTACTTC. It translates to CASSPRQKETQYF.

The rearrangement uses TRBV4-3 and TRBJ2-7; a possible D gene is TRBD1 (6 bases). The V end was cut by 1 base, the J end by 2 bases, with 12 bases between. There are 15 residues in the CDR3. The V gene's germline CDR1 is LGHNA and CDR2 YSLEER. The CDR3: CASSQGSTGTYEQYF. The CDR3 coding sequence is TGCGCCAGCAGCCAAGGTTCAACAGGGACCTACGAGCAGTACTTC.